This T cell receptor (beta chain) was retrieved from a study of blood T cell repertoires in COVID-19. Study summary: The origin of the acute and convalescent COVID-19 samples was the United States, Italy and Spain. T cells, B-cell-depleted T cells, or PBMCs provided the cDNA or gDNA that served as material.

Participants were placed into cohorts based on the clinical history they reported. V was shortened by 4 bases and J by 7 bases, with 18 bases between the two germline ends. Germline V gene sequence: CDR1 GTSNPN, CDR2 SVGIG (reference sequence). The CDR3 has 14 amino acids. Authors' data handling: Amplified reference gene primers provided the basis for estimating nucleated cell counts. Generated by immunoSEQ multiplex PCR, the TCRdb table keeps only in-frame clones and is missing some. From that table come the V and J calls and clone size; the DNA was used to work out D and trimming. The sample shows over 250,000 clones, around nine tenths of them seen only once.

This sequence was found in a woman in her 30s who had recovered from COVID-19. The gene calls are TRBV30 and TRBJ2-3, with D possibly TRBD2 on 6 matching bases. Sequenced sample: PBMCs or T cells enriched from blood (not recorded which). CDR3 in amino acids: CAWNSGVFLNTQYF. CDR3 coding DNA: TGTGCCTGGAATAGCGGAGTATTCCTTAATACGCAGTATTTT. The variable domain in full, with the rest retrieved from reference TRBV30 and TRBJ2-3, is SQTIHQWPATLVQPVGSPLSLECTVEGTSNPNLYWYRQAAGRGLQLLFYSVGIGQISSEVPQNLSASRPQDRQFILSSKKLLLSDSGFYLCAWNSGVFLNTQYFGPGTRLTVL.